This TCR beta chain was found in a study of cytomegalovirus exposure and HLA in healthy donors. Turning to the study itself: The platform used for the roughly 130 validation repertoires matched that of the approximately 640 first-cohort repertoires, a later analysis reported. Broader study findings: Testing in vitro showed a few CMV-associated chains specific for CMV antigens.

Regarding this clone: Its specificity is not known.

TCRdb keeps only in-frame clones here, not all; method: immunoSEQ multiplex PCR. There are over 100,000 clones in the sample; roughly nine tenths occur only once, and around 3.3% lies in the top ten. This sequence was found in a man under 40 in good health and CMV-seronegative. Sequencing was carried out using PBMCs.

Here the CDR3 reads CAISALLVGSYEQYF. DNA for the CDR3: TGTGCCATCAGTGCGTTACTGGTCGGCTCCTACGAGCAGTACTTC. This chain links TRBV10-3 with TRBJ2-7; no clear D. Trimming cost V 4 bases and J 0 bases, with 13 bases left between them. Germline V gene sequence: CDR1 ENHRY, CDR2 SYGVKD. CDR3 length: 15 amino acids.